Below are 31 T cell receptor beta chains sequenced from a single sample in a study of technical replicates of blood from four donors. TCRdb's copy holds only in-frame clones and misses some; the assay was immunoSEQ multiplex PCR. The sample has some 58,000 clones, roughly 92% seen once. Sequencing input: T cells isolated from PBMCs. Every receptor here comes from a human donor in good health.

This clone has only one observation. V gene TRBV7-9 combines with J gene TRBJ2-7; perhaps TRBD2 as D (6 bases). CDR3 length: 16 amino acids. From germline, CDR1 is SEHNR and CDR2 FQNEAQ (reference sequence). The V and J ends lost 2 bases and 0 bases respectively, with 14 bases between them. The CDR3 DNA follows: TGTGCCAGCAGCTTATGGCGGGGCCAAAGCTCCTACGAGCAGTACTTC. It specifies CASSLWRGQSSYEQYF.

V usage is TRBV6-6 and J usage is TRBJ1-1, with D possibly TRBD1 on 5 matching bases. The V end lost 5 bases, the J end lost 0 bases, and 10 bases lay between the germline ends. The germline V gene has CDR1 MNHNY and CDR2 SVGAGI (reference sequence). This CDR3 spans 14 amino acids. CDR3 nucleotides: TGTGCCAGCAGTCCCCTGACAGTGAACACTGAAGCTTTCTTT. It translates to CASSPLTVNTEAFF.

The CDR3 loop reads CASSSGLAGPLGSYNEQFF. CDR3 DNA: TGCGCCAGCAGCTCGGGACTAGCGGGCCCTTTGGGGTCGTACAATGAGCAGTTCTTC. The chain carries TRBV5-1 and TRBJ2-1; 12 bases map to TRBD2. Looked up from germline, CDR1 is SGHRS and CDR2 is YFSETQ. V gave up 3 bases and J gave up 4 bases; unmatched junction bases: 14. The CDR3 extends over 19 amino acids. The whole variable domain, filled in from reference TRBV5-1 and TRBJ2-1, reads KAGVTQTPRYLIKTRGQQVTLSCSPISGHRSVSWYQQTPGQGLQFLFEYFSETQRNKGNFPGRFSGRQFSNSRSEMNVSTLELGDSALYLCASSSGLAGPLGSYNEQFFGPGTRLTVL.

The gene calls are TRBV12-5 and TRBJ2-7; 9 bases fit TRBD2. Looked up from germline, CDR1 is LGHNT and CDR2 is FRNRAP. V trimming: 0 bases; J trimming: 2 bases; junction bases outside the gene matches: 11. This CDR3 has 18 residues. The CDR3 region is CASGLVVGSGGSAYEQYF. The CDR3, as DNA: TGTGCTAGTGGTTTGGTTGTAGGGAGCGGGGGGTCGGCCTACGAGCAGTACTTC.

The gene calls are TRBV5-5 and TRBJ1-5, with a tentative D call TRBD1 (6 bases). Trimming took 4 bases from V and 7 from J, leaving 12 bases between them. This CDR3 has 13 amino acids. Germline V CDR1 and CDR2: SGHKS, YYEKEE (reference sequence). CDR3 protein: CASSLRGMQPQHF. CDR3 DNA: TGTGCCAGCAGCCTCAGGGGAATGCAGCCCCAGCATTTT.

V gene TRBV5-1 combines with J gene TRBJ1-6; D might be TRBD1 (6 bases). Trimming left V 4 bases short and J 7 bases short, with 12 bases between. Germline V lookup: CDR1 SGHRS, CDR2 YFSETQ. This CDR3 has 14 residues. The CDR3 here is CASSPRTENSPLHF. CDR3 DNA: TGCGCCAGCAGCCCTCGGACAGAAAATTCACCCCTCCACTTT.

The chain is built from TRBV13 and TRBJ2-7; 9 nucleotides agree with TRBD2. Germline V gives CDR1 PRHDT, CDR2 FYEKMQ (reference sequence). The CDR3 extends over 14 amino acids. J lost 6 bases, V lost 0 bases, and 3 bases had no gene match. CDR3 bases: TGTGCCAGCAGCTTAGGCGCGGGGGGGAGCGAGCAGTACTTC. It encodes CASSLGAGGSEQYF.

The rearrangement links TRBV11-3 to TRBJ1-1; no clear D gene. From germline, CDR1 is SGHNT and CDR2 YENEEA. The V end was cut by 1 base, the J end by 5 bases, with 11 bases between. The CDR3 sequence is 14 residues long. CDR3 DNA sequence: TGTGCCAGCAGCTTAGGGGGAGTTAGAACTGAAGCTTTCTTT. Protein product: CASSLGGVRTEAFF.

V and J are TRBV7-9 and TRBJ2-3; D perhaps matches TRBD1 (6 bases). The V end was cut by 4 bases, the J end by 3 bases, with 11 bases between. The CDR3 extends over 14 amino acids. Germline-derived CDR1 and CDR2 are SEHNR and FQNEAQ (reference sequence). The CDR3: CASSYGQFTDTQYF. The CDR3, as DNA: TGTGCCAGCAGCTACGGACAGTTTACAGATACGCAGTATTTT.

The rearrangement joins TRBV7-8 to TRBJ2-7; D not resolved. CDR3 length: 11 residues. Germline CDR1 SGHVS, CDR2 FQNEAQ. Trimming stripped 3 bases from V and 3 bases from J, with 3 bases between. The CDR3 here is CASSFSYEQYF. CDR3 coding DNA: TGTGCCAGCAGCTTTAGCTACGAGCAGTACTTC.

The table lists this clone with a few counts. The CDR3 DNA reads as TGTGCCAGCAGCAGCTCGGACAGGGGCGACACTGAAGCTTTCTTT. This encodes CASSSSDRGDTEAFF. The chain couples TRBV11-2 to TRBJ1-1; TRBD1 aligns across 9 bases. The V gene's germline CDR1 is SGHAT and CDR2 FQNNGV. The CDR3 length is 15 residues. V lost 5 bases to trimming and J lost 3 bases; unmatched junction nucleotides: 7.

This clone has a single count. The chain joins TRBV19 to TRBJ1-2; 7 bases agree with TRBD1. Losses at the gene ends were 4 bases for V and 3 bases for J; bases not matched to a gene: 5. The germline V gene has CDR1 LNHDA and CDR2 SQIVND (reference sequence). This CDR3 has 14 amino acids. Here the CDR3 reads CASSTGDSYYGYTF. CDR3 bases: TGTGCCAGTAGTACGGGGGACAGCTACTATGGCTACACCTTC.

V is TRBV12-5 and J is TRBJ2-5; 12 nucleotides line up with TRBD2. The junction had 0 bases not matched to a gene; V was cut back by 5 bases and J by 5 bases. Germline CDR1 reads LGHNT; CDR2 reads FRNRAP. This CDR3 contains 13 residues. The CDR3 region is CASGGTSGETQYF. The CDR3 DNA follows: TGTGCTAGTGGTGGGACTAGCGGGGAGACCCAGTACTTC.

The DNA for the CDR3 is TGTGCCAGCAGTTACGAGGCTAGCGGGACCTACAATGAGCAGTTCTTC. This sequence encodes CASSYEASGTYNEQFF. This chain uses TRBV6-5 with TRBJ2-1; 9 nucleotides agree with TRBD2. V shed 2 bases and J 2 bases; nucleotides not matched to a gene: 4. Germline CDR1 reads MNHEY; CDR2 reads SVGAGI. The CDR3 contains 16 residues.

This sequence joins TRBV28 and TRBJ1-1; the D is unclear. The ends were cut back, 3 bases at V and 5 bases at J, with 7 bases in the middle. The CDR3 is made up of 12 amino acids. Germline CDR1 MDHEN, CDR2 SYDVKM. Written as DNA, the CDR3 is TGTGCCAGCAGTTTTCCGGGGACTGAAGCTTTCTTT. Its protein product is CASSFPGTEAFF.

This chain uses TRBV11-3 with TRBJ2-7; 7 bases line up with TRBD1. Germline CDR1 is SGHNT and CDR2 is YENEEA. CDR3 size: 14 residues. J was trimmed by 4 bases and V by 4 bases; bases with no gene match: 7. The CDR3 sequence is CASSSRQGPYEQYF. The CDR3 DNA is TGTGCCAGCAGCTCTCGACAGGGCCCATACGAGCAGTACTTC. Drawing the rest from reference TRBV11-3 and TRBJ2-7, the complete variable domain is EAGVVQSPRYKIIEKKQPVAFWCNPISGHNTLYWYLQNLGQGPELLIRYENEEAVDDSQLPKDRFSAERLKGVDSTLKIQPAELGDSAVYLCASSSRQGPYEQYFGPGTRLTVT.

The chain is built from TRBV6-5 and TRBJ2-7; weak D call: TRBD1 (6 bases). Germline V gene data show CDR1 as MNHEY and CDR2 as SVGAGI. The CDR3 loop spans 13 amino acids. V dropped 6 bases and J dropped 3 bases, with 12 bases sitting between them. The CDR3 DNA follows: TGTGCCAGCAGGACGGGACACCGCTACGAGCAGTACTTC. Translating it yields CASRTGHRYEQYF.

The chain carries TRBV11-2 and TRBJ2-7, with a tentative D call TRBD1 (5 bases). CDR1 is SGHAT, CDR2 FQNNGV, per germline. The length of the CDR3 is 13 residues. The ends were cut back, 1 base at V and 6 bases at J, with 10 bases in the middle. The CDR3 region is CASSLAPGPEQYF. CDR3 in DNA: TGTGCCAGCAGCTTAGCTCCAGGGCCCGAGCAGTACTTC.

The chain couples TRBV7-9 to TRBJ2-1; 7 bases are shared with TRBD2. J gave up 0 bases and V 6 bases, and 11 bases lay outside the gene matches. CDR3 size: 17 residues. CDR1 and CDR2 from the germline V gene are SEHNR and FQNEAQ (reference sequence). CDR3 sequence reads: CASREASGLNSYNEQFF. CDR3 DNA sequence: TGTGCCAGCAGGGAGGCTAGCGGCCTTAACTCCTACAATGAGCAGTTCTTC.

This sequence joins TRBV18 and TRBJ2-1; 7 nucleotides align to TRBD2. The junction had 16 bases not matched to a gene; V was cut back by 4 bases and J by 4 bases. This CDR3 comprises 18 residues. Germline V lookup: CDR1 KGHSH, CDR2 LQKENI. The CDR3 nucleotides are TGTGCCAGCTCACTTCCTACGGCTAGCGGAAAGCTTTACAATGAGCAGTTCTTC. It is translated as CASSLPTASGKLYNEQFF.

The CDR3 DNA follows: TGCAGCGTTCCGGGAGGCGGCACCGGGGAGCTGTTTTTT. It encodes CSVPGGGTGELFF. The chain employs TRBV29-1 and TRBJ2-2, with 7 bases aligning to TRBD2. Germline loops: CDR1 SQVTM, CDR2 ANQGSEA. The ends lost 5 bases at V and 4 bases at J; junction bases unmatched: 4. The CDR3 runs 13 residues.

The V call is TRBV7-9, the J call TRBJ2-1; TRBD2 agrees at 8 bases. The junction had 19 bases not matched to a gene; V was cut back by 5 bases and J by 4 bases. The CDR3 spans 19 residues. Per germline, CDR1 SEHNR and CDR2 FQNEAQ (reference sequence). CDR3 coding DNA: TGTGCCAGCAGCCCCCGACGGGAGGGGAGGGCCGGTGGGTACAATGAGCAGTTCTTC. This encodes CASSPRREGRAGGYNEQFF.

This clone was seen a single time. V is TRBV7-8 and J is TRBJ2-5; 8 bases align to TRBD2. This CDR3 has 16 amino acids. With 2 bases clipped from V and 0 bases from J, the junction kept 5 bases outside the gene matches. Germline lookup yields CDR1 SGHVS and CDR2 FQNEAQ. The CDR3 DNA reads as TGTGCCAGCAGCTTATGGAGCGGGGGCCACCAAGAGACCCAGTACTTC. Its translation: CASSLWSGGHQETQYF.

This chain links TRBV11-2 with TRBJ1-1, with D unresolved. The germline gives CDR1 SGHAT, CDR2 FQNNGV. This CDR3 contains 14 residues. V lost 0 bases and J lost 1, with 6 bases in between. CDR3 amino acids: CASSLDVGNTEAFF. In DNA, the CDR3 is TGTGCCAGCAGCTTAGATGTCGGGAACACTGAAGCTTTCTTT.

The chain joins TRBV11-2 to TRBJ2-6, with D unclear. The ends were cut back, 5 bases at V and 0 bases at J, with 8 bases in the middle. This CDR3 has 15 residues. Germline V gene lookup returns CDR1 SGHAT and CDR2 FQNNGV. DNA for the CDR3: TGTGCCAGCAGCCGTCTTAGCTCTGGGGCCAACGTCCTGACTTTC. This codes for CASSRLSSGANVLTF.

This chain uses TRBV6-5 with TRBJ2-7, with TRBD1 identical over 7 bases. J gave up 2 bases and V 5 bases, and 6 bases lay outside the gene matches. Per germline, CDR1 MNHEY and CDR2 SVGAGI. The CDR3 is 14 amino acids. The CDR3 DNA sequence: TGTGCCAGCAGTAAACAGGGGCCCCCCTACGAGCAGTACTTC. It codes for CASSKQGPPYEQYF.

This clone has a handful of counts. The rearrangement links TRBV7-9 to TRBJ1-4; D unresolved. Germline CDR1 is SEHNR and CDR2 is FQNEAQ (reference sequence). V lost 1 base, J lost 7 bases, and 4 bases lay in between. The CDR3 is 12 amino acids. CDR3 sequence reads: CASSLDSEKLFF. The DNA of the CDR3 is TGTGCCAGCAGCTTAGACAGTGAAAAACTGTTTTTT. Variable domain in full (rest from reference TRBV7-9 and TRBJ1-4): DTGVSQNPRHKITKRGQNVTFRCDPISEHNRLYWYRQTLGQGPEFLTYFQNEAQLEKSRLLSDRFSAERPKGSFSTLEIQRTEQGDSAMYLCASSLDSEKLFFGSGTQLSVL.

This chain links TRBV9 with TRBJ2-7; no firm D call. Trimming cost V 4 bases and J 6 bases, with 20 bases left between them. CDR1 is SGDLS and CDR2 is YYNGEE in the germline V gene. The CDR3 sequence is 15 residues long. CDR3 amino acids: CASSRSFTGVGEQYF. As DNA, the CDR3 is TGTGCCAGCAGCCGCTCCTTTACTGGTGTTGGCGAGCAGTACTTC.

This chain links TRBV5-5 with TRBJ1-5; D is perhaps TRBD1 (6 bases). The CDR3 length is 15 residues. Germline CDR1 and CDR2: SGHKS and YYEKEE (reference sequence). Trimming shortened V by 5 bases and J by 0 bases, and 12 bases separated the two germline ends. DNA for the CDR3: TGTGCCAGCAGTAATCCGGGACATAGCAATCAGCCCCAGCATTTT. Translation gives CASSNPGHSNQPQHF. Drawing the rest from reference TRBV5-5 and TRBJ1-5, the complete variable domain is DAGVTQSPTHLIKTRGQQVTLRCSPISGHKSVSWYQQVLGQGPQFIFQYYEKEERGRGNFPDRFSARQFPNYSSELNVNALLLGDSALYLCASSNPGHSNQPQHFGDGTRLSIL.

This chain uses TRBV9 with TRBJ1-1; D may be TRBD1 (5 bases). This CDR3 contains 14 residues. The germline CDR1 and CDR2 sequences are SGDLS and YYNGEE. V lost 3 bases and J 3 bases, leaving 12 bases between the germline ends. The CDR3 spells CASSELPGDTEAFF. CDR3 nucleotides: TGTGCCAGCAGCGAGCTACCGGGGGACACTGAAGCTTTCTTT.

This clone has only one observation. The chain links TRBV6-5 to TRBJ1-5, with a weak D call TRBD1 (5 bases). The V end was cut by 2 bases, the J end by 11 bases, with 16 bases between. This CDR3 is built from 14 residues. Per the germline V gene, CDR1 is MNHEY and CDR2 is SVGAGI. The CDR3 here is CASSYRGGEGTQHF. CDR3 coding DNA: TGTGCCAGCAGTTACCGGGGGGGGGAGGGAACCCAGCATTTT.